One T cell receptor beta chain is described in this entry. The antigen remains undetermined. Trimming took 8 bases from V and 3 from J; bases not matched to a gene: 7. This CDR3 has 15 amino acids. Germline V gives CDR1 SNHLY, CDR2 FYNNEI. Primers for the PCR totalled 60 Vbeta and 13 Jbeta. Sequencing used immunoSEQ multiplex PCR; TCRdb keeps in-frame clones, though not all of them. The sample holds about 210,000 clones, 80% to 90% seen once. This specimen comes from a study of cytomegalovirus exposure and HLA in healthy donors. Regarding the study as a whole: Testing in vitro showed a few CMV-associated chains specific for CMV antigens.

The source material was PBMCs. The V gene is TRBV2, the J gene TRBJ2-5; TRBD2 agrees at 12 bases. This receptor was identified in a woman in her 30s in good health and CMV-seronegative. The CDR3 sequence: CASGRRLAGEETQYF. CDR3 in DNA: TGTGCCAGCGGCAGGAGACTAGCGGGAGAAGAGACCCAGTACTTC.